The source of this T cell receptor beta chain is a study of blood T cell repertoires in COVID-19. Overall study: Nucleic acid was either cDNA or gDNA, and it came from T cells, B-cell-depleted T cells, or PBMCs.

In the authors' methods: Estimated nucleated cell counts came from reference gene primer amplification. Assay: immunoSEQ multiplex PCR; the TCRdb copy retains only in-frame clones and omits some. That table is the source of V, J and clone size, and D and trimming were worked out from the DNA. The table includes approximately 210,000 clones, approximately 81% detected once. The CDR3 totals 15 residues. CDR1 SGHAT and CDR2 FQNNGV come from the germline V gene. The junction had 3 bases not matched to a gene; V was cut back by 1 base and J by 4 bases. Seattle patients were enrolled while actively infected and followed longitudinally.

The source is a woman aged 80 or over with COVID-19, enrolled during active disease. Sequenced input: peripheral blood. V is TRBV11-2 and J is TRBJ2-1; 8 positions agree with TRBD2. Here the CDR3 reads CASSLARGGYNEQFF. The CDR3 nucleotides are TGTGCCAGCAGCTTAGCCCGGGGGGGATACAATGAGCAGTTCTTC.